This record covers a single T cell receptor (beta chain). These data originate in a study of blood T cell repertoires in COVID-19. Study summary: The United States, Italy and Spain provided the acute and convalescent COVID-19 samples.

Trimming at V came to 0 bases and at J to 5 bases, leaving 7 bases not matched to a gene. Germline V gene sequence: CDR1 LNHNV, CDR2 YYDKDF (reference sequence). CDR3 size: 17 residues. Authors' analysis steps: Estimates of nucleated cell counts were drawn from the amplification of reference gene primers. The assay was immunoSEQ multiplex PCR, and TCRdb's table has in-frame clones only and misses some. V and J calls and clone size follow that table, whereas D and trimming were derived from the DNA. The table shows roughly 190,000 clones, with 76% occurring only once. The sample consisted of peripheral blood. The rearrangement links TRBV15 to TRBJ2-1; 10 bases line up with TRBD2. The clonotype comes from a woman aged 45-60 years with active or convalescent COVID-19. This CDR3 reads CATSRERRTSGHNEQFF. Written as DNA, the CDR3 is TGTGCCACCAGCAGAGAACGTAGGACTAGCGGCCACAATGAGCAGTTCTTC.